This T cell receptor (beta chain) was captured by sequencing in a study of T cell repertoires and HLA-DP antigens (dated by TCRdb to 2016 to 2018). For the study in its entirety: Using HeLa cells transduced to present allogeneic HLA-DP, the study set up an in vitro model of CD4+ T cell alloreactivity. One alloantigen differed from self by one peptide-binding groove amino acid, whereas the other differed by ten, modelling structurally similar versus dissimilar alloantigens. The three donors, two male and one female, ranged from the 18-to-29 to the 60-to-69 age band. The average DNA input was around 240 ng for sorted CD137+CD4+ samples versus 1,200 ng for pre-culture CD4+ samples.

Results the study describes overall, beyond this receptor: Clonality of sorted CD137+ cells was similar against both alloantigens (around 0.41) and much higher than in pre-culture samples (around 0.044). Limitations included only a few donors, a non-physiological HeLa antigen-presenting system, and the use of total CD4+ responder cells. Separate analysis of naive and memory CD4+ repertoires was not performed. Clones undetected before culture had an average cumulative frequency of roughly 36% against one allele versus around 51% against the other.

The immunoSEQ multiplex PCR, with forward primers for 54 TRBV segments and reverse primers for 13 TRBJ segments, was used to amplify TCRB CDR3 regions. Pre-culture CD4+ samples were sequenced at deep resolution, targeting 210,000 or so T cell genomes. Sequencing of the amplicons on an Illumina HiSeq System generated 87 bp reads spanning the CDR3. The paper's data handling went like this. Correction for PCR and sequencing errors was applied to reads, and CDR3 regions were defined through alignment to IMGT reference sequences. Synthetic template pools were used to estimate template counts and unique rearrangement counts. Clonality was calculated as 1 minus Pielou's evenness. The Daley-Smith estimator was used to estimate richness. Morisita's index was used to measure repertoire overlap. A clone counted as low-abundance if it appeared in cultured samples but went undetected in the pre-culture repertoire of the same donor. TCRdb carries this immuneACCESS record with in-frame sequences only. Its versions omit some clonotypes, under half of them owing to an unresolved V gene in the studies checked, with the rest unexplained. The DNA was the basis for D and trimming; V, J and clone size are from that table. This sample is represented by about 89,000 clones; approximately 86% of them were singletons. The top ten clonotypes cover around 1.7% of the sample.

The sample holds a few counts of this clone. It lacks a known antigen. The sample holds no much larger clone one base away, and base qualities are not on file. Magnetic bead negative selection was used to isolate untouched CD4+ T cells from Ficoll-separated PBMC, with an average purity of roughly 98%. Magnetic beads were used to isolate untouched CD4+ T cells from Ficoll-separated PBMC, giving approximately 98% purity with negligible CD8+ contamination. Peripheral blood mononuclear cells came from the buffy coats of three healthy blood donors, who served as the study's donors. Each of the three donors was CMV seronegative. Genomic DNA was extracted with the DNeasy Blood & Tissue Kit. TCRB sequencing was performed on genomic DNA from sorted CD137+CD4+ cells and pre-culture CD4+ baseline samples from each subject. Inclusive of the bounding cysteine and phenylalanine, the CDR3 is 16 residues long. The sequence is cut down to CDR3 DNA, 48 bases in frame from base 1. Via the germline V gene, CDR1 is SNHLY and CDR2 FYNNEI. V sheds 1 base and J sheds 0 bases, leaving 10 bases between their ends.

The chain couples TRBV2 to TRBJ2-4; the D gene identity is not certain. This receptor was obtained from a man aged 45 to 65 in good health and CMV-seronegative. The sequenced sample consisted of CD4+ T cells from PBMCs. The CDR3 protein is CASSEEGRIAKNIQYF. The DNA sequence is TGTGCCAGCAGTGAAGAGGGCCGGATAGCCAAAAACATTCAGTACTTC.